This T cell receptor beta chain was recorded in a study of spatial heterogeneity in lung cancer. The overall study: Detection of beta-chain sequences consistently exceeded that of alpha-chain sequences. Broader study findings: Follow-up blood showed ubiquitous expanded tumor TCRs less than blood at resection did.

This clonotype occurred many times. Its antigen remains unknown. This beta chain turned up in a library designed for alpha chains; as an off-target read, its abundance says little. TCRdb analysed the 5' RACE reads with MiXCR anew, one entry per CDR3 protein. The data show more than 7,500 distinct CDR3 sequences, 4.6% seen once. The time point is: sample taken at primary tumor resection. Unsorted whole RNA from tumor, nontumor lung or frozen PBMC underwent sequencing. The TCR sequence derives from a male donor with early-stage non-small cell lung cancer. The sequencing here drew on PBMCs, taken at surgery.

The CDR3, as DNA: TGCAGTGCTAGCCAGGGGGATCAGCCCCAGCATTTT. Residues: CSASQGDQPQHF. The rearrangement links TRBV20-1 to TRBJ1-5, with 7 bases lining up with TRBD1. V dropped 3 bases and J dropped 5; count of bases not matched to a gene: 1. From germline, CDR1 is DFQATT and CDR2 SNEGSKA (reference sequence). CDR3 size: 12 residues.